Presented here are 25 T cell receptor beta chains from one specimen sequenced in a study of vaccination and CD4 T cells after COVID-19 (dated by TCRdb to between 2021 and 2023). Antigen specificity for these receptors is unknown. Libraries were built with PCR. The sequencer listed for this sample is Illumina iSeq 100. At the Johns Hopkins FTIC core, DNA from the cultured CD4+ T cells underwent TCR sequencing with the Oncomine TCR Beta short-read assay. TCRdb trimmed public reads at Q25 via fastp, called clones via MiXCR and kept in-frame beta chains. Duplicate CDR3 protein sequences are folded into a single record with the most common DNA and genes. The table for this sample lists 10,000 to 12,000 distinct CDR3 sequences; roughly 27% of them were counted only once. Clones ranked in the top ten supply over 12% of the sample. Interpreted using the paper, the treatment or condition label stands for: roughly 11-day PBMC culture with coronavirus spike peptide pools or control peptides (ViraFEST assay).

The sequencing used CD4+ T cells from blood, cultured in vitro, collected after SARS-CoV-2 vaccination. The receptors were gathered from a human donor who had recovered from COVID-19.

This clonotype has more than one count but fewer than ten. This chain uses TRBV7-9 with TRBJ2-7; 8 bases line up with TRBD1. The germline V gene encodes CDR1 SEHNR and CDR2 FQNEAQ (reference sequence). With 5 bases clipped from V and 5 bases from J, the junction kept 8 bases outside the gene matches. CDR3 size: 14 residues. Written as DNA, the CDR3 is TGTGCCAGCAGCACCCGGACAGGGAAGGACGAGCAGTACTTC. It specifies CASSTRTGKDEQYF.

CDR3 nucleotides: TGTGCCTGGAGTGAGGATTCGAACACTGAAGCTTTCTTT. Amino acids: CAWSEDSNTEAFF. The V and J genes are TRBV30 and TRBJ1-1; D unresolved. Trimming took 1 base from V and 1 from J, leaving 7 bases between them. There are 13 residues in the CDR3. CDR1 is GTSNPN and CDR2 is SVGIG in the germline V gene (reference sequence).

There are a few counts of this clonotype. The chain links TRBV7-2 to TRBJ1-1; D might be TRBD1 (6 bases). The germline gives CDR1 SGHTA, CDR2 FQGNSA. V lost 1 base to trimming and J lost 0 bases, with 9 bases between them. This CDR3 has 15 residues. The CDR3 DNA is TGTGCCAGCAGCTTAGGGGGGGCCCTGAACACTGAAGCTTTCTTT. This translates into CASSLGGALNTEAFF.

This clonotype showed up just a few times. The chain uses TRBV6-2 or TRBV6-3 and TRBJ2-5; 7 bases are a match to TRBD2. Trimming removed 6 bases from V and 2 bases from J; junction bases left unmatched: 12. Germline values: CDR1 MNHEY, CDR2 SVGEGT. This CDR3 region has 16 residues. In nucleotides, the CDR3 is TGTGCCAGCAGCCCCACCCAGGGAGGGCAGCAAGAGACCCAGTACTTC. It encodes CASSPTQGGQQETQYF.

The table lists this clonotype with a few counts. This sequence joins TRBV7-3 and TRBJ2-5; unclear D gene. The CDR3 has 12 amino acids. CDR1 SGHTA and CDR2 FQGTGA come from the germline V gene. V was clipped by 8 bases and J by 1 base, with 8 bases between them. The CDR3 loop reads CASGQPQETQYF. The CDR3 region has the DNA TGTGCCAGCGGCCAGCCCCAAGAGACCCAGTACTTC.

The chain employs TRBV5-1 and TRBJ2-7, with D unclear. This CDR3 is 13 amino acids long. Deletions cut 7 bases from V and 2 bases from J, with 13 bases between. Germline CDR1 SGHRS, CDR2 YFSETQ. CDR3: CASLRVGTYEQYF. DNA of the CDR3: TGCGCCAGCCTTAGGGTAGGGACCTACGAGCAGTACTTC. The full variable domain, its missing parts supplied by reference TRBV5-1 and TRBJ2-7, is KAGVTQTPRYLIKTRGQQVTLSCSPISGHRSVSWYQQTPGQGLQFLFEYFSETQRNKGNFPGRFSGRQFSNSRSEMNVSTLELGDSALYLCASLRVGTYEQYFGPGTRLTVT.

This clonotype came up once. J is TRBJ2-2 and V is TRBV5-4; D is undetermined. CDR1 and CDR2 (germline): SGHNT, YYREEE (reference sequence). Trimming left V 3 bases short and J 6 bases short, with 12 bases between. The length of the CDR3 is 14 residues. The CDR3 protein is CASSSRTRPGELFF. In DNA, the CDR3 is TGTGCCAGCAGCTCACGAACACGTCCCGGGGAGCTGTTTTTT.

The rearrangement uses TRBV6-5 and TRBJ2-1, with D possibly called TRBD1 or TRBD2 (6 bases each). The V end lost 4 bases, the J end lost 7 bases, and 17 bases lay between the germline ends. CDR1 and CDR2 (germline): MNHEY, SVGAGI. The CDR3 length is 15 residues. As DNA, the CDR3 is TGTGCCAGCAGTTGGGTCGTGACAGGAGGGAATGAGCAGTTCTTC. Protein: CASSWVVTGGNEQFF.

This clonotype was found a few times. The V and J genes are TRBV21-1 and TRBJ2-7; the table's D call, TRBD2, has no DNA check behind it. TRBV21-1 is a pseudogene locus. This CDR3 has 15 residues. CDR3 DNA: TGTGCCAGCAGCAAACTCCCCAAGAGCTCCTACGAGCAGTACTTC. Translated, it gives CASSKLPKSSYEQYF.

The sample holds a few counts of this clonotype. J is TRBJ1-1 and V is TRBV25-1; D call uncertain. Germline V lookup: CDR1 MGHDK, CDR2 SYGVNS. Between the trimmed V and J ends, which lost 1 base and 1 base, there was a span of 4 bases. This CDR3 comprises 13 residues. This CDR3 is CASSELRNTEAFF. CDR3 nucleotide sequence: TGTGCCAGCAGTGAATTGAGGAACACTGAAGCTTTCTTT. The full variable domain, its missing parts supplied by reference TRBV25-1 and TRBJ1-1, is EADIYQTPRYLVIGTGKKITLECSQTMGHDKMYWYQQDPGMELHLIHYSYGVNSTEKGDLSSESTVSRIRTEHFPLTLESARPSHTSQYLCASSELRNTEAFFGQGTRLTVV.

This chain connects TRBV12-3 or TRBV12-4 to TRBJ2-7; TRBD1 agrees at 11 bases. This CDR3 has 15 amino acids. V trimming: 5 bases; J trimming: 5 bases; junction bases outside the gene matches: 8. In DNA, the CDR3 is TGTGCCAGCAGTACCAGGACAGGGGGCGTCGACGAGCAGTACTTC. As protein: CASSTRTGGVDEQYF.

There are a few counts of this clonotype. An end of the junction differs from the germline gene, which may be a read error. This sequence joins TRBV20-1 and TRBJ1-2; a weak D match, TRBD1 (5 bases). The CDR3 totals 13 residues. Looked up from germline, CDR1 is DFQATT and CDR2 is SNEGSKA (reference sequence). In nucleotides, the CDR3 is TGCAGTGCCAGAGCAGGGACCTACTATGGCTACACCTTC. It is translated as CSARAGTYYGYTF.

CDR3 nucleotides: TGTGCCAGCAGTTACGAGACCCAAAAGGGACAGTACTTC. It encodes CASSYETQKGQYF. The V call is TRBV6-5, the J call TRBJ2-7; D remains ambiguous. CDR1 and CDR2 from the germline V gene are MNHEY and SVGAGI. The CDR3 is made up of 13 amino acids. Deletions cut 2 bases from V and 10 bases from J, with 15 bases between.

The genes are TRBV20-1 and TRBJ1-2; 9 positions match TRBD1. There are 13 residues in the CDR3. The trim removed 6 bases at V and 6 bases at J, leaving 8 bases unmatched. Germline V lookup: CDR1 DFQATT, CDR2 SNEGSKA (reference sequence). CDR3 residues: CSAIQGAYDGYTF. CDR3 coding DNA: TGCAGTGCAATACAGGGGGCCTACGATGGCTACACCTTC.

This clonotype was found a few times. The chain joins TRBV4-2 to TRBJ1-2, with 9 bases matching TRBD1. The germline V gene encodes CDR1 LGHNA and CDR2 YNFKEQ. Trimming cost V 9 bases and J 6 bases; bases outside gene matches: 17. This CDR3 contains 16 residues. CDR3 coding DNA: TGTGCCAGTAGAATCGGGACAGGGAGGAGAGGGGATGGCTACACCTTC. Translated, it gives CASRIGTGRRGDGYTF.

The CDR3 bases are TGCGCCAGCAGCCAAGACGCTAGCGGGGCCCCGTACGAGCAGTACTTC. It is translated as CASSQDASGAPYEQYF. The J gene is TRBJ2-7, the V gene TRBV4-3; TRBD2 matches 9 bases. This CDR3 region has 16 residues. In germline, CDR1 is LGHNA, CDR2 YSLEER. After removal of 0 bases from V and 4 bases from J, the junction contained 7 bases not matched to a gene.

The chain couples TRBV7-9 to TRBJ2-5; TRBD2 might be the D (7 bases). The CDR3 is 13 amino acids. Germline V gives CDR1 SEHNR, CDR2 FQNEAQ (reference sequence). The CDR3: CAGGGQSQETQYF. CDR3 nucleotide sequence: TGTGCGGGGGGGGGGCAGTCCCAAGAGACCCAGTACTTC.

This clonotype was detected only once. The rearrangement joins TRBV2 to TRBJ2-5; D remains unclear. Trimming left V 7 bases short and J 0 bases short, with 6 bases between. The CDR3 is made up of 12 amino acids. Germline CDR1 reads SNHLY; CDR2 reads FYNNEI. The CDR3 loop reads CASTKHQETQYF. The CDR3 nucleotides read TGTGCCAGCACGAAACACCAAGAGACCCAGTACTTC.

V gene TRBV4-3 combines with J gene TRBJ2-1; TRBD1 or TRBD2 may be the D gene (5 bases each). Per the germline V gene, CDR1 is LGHNA and CDR2 is YSLEER. There are 15 residues in the CDR3. V was cut by 5 bases and J by 5 bases, with 16 bases left in between. The CDR3 loop is CASSWDHQGDNEQFF. CDR3 sequence (DNA): TGCGCCAGCAGCTGGGACCACCAGGGTGACAATGAGCAGTTCTTC.

This clonotype was seen only a few times. This rearrangement joins TRBV6-1 to TRBJ2-7; 7 nucleotides match TRBD1. Unmatched junction bases numbered 5, after V lost 4 bases and J lost 2 bases. Germline CDR1 reads MNHNS; CDR2 reads SASEGT. This CDR3 is 14 amino acids long. CDR3 nucleotides: TGTGCCAGCAGTGCCTGGACAGGCCCCTACGAGCAGTACTTC. This sequence encodes CASSAWTGPYEQYF.

With regard to this clonotype: Compared with germline, one end of the junction differs, possibly owing to a read error. The chain combines TRBV7-7 with TRBJ2-7, with D unclear. The CDR3 is 13 amino acids. Germline V CDR1 and CDR2: SSHAT, FNYEAQ (reference sequence). The CDR3 nucleotides read TGTGCTAGCAGCTTAGATAGCTCCTACGAGCAGTACTTC. Amino acids: CASSLDSSYEQYF.

This clonotype was recorded a few times. V usage is TRBV7-8 and J usage is TRBJ2-7, with 9 positions matching TRBD1. V lost 7 bases, J lost 6 bases, and 10 bases stayed unmatched. Looked up from germline, CDR1 is SGHVS and CDR2 is FQNEAQ. CDR3 length: 14 amino acids. The CDR3 loop is CASTQGQGIIEQYF. Here the CDR3 DNA reads TGTGCCAGCACTCAGGGACAGGGAATAATCGAGCAGTACTTC.

This clonotype appeared once. This sequence joins TRBV7-2 and TRBJ1-4, with 9 bases aligning to TRBD1. Germline CDR1 and CDR2: SGHTA and FQGNSA. This CDR3 contains 18 residues. The V and J ends lost 5 bases and 6 bases, in that order; junction bases with no gene match: 16. CDR3 amino acids: CASSDTGEQGARDEKLFF. The CDR3 nucleotides are TGTGCCAGCAGCGACACCGGAGAACAGGGGGCGCGGGATGAAAAACTGTTTTTT.

CDR3 nucleotide sequence: TGTGCCAGCAGCTTCTATGTGGATACGCAGTATTTT. It encodes CASSFYVDTQYF. The chain joins TRBV7-2 to TRBJ2-3; no definite D call. Per the germline V gene, CDR1 is SGHTA and CDR2 is FQGNSA. V lost 3 bases and J 6 bases, leaving 7 bases between the germline ends. This CDR3 contains 12 residues.

V is TRBV23-1 and J is TRBJ1-5; no definite D call. TRBV23-1 is sorted into the ORF group, with uncertain function. The CDR3 extends over 16 amino acids. The germline V and J ends were trimmed by 0 bases and 2 bases, with 11 bases remaining between them. As DNA, the CDR3 is TGCGCCAGCAGTCAATCGTACGGGATCGGCAATCAGCCCCAGCATTTT. Protein: CASSQSYGIGNQPQHF.